These 4 T cell receptor beta chains originate from one sample sequenced in a study of shared clonotypes between healthy human individuals. Measured with immunoSEQ multiplex PCR; TCRdb has only the in-frame clones, and not every one. In the table there are millions of clones, about 95% of which are singletons. CD45RO-negative, CCR7-selected cells formed the naive CD8 fraction, which excluded terminally differentiated effector memory CD45RA+ cells. Source material: naive CD8+ T cells sorted from blood. The source is a man in his late teens or twenties in good health.

Only one count was recorded for this clone. This chain uses TRBV13 with TRBJ2-2; a possible D gene is TRBD1 (5 bases). V lost 3 bases and J 5 bases, leaving 10 bases between the germline ends. CDR1 and CDR2 (germline): PRHDT, FYEKMQ (reference sequence). The CDR3 contains 14 residues. The CDR3 DNA reads as TGTGCCAGCAGCTTTAAGACAGATACCGGGGAGCTGTTTTTT. This encodes CASSFKTDTGELFF. Drawing the rest from reference TRBV13 and TRBJ2-2, the complete variable domain is AAGVIQSPRHLIKEKRETATLKCYPIPRHDTVYWYQQGPGQDPQFLISFYEKMQSDKGSIPDRFSAQQFSDYHSELNMSSLELGDSALYFCASSFKTDTGELFFGEGSRLTVL.

This clone appeared a few times. The rearrangement links TRBV6-1 to TRBJ2-7; D uncertain. This CDR3 is built from 13 residues. Trimming stripped 0 bases from V and 3 bases from J, with 6 bases between. Germline CDR1 is MNHNS and CDR2 is SASEGT. CDR3 in DNA: TGTGCCAGCAGTGAAGCGCACGGCTACGAGCAGTACTTC. This gives the protein CASSEAHGYEQYF.

The gene calls are TRBV27 and TRBJ1-2, with TRBD1 matching over 8 bases. There are 15 residues in the CDR3. With V trimmed by 1 base and J by 6 bases, 7 bases remained unmatched. Germline assignment: CDR1 MNHEY and CDR2 SMNVEV (reference sequence). CDR3 residues: CASSLYQGAYDGYTF. The CDR3, as DNA: TGTGCCAGCAGTTTATATCAGGGGGCATATGATGGCTACACCTTC.

Turning to this clone: One end of the junction does not line up with germline, which may come from a read error. The chain combines TRBV7-7 with TRBJ2-2; 7 nucleotides align to TRBD1. The CDR3 length is 14 residues. Germline V CDR1 and CDR2: SSHAT, FNYEAQ (reference sequence). CDR3 coding DNA: TGTGCTAGCAGCTTCGACAGGGACACCGGGGAGCTGTTTTTT. Protein product: CASSFDRDTGELFF. The full variable domain, with the rest looked up from reference TRBV7-7 and TRBJ2-2, is GAGVSQSPRYKVTKRGQDVTLRCDPISSHATLYWYQQALGQGPEFLTYFNYEAQPDKSGLPSDRFSAERPEGSISTLTIQRTEQRDSAMYRCASSFDRDTGELFFGEGSRLTVL.